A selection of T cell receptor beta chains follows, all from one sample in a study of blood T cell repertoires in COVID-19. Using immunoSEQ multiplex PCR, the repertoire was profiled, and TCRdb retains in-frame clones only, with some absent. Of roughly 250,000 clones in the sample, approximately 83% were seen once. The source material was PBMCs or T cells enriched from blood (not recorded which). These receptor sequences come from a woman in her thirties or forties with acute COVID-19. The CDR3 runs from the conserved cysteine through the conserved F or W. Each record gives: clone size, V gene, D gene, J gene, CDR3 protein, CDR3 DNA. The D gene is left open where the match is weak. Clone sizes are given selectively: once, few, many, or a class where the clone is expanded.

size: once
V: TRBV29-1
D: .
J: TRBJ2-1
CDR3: CSVSPRDNEQFF
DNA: TGCAGCGTTTCCCCACGGGACAATGAGCAGTTCTTC

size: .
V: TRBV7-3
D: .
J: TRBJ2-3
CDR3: CASSSDYSADTQYF
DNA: TGTGCCAGCAGCTCGGACTATTCAGCAGATACGCAGTATTTT

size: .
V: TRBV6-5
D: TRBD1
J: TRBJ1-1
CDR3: CASSYTGEDTEAFF
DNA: TGTGCCAGCAGTTATACAGGGGAAGACACTGAAGCTTTCTTT

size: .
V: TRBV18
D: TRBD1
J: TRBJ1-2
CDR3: CASSPTGDYGYTF
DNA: TGTGCCAGCTCACCTACAGGGGACTATGGCTACACCTTC

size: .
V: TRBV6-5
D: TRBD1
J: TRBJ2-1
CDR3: CASSSSWTGGNEQFF
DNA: TGTGCCAGCAGTTCCTCTTGGACAGGAGGTAATGAGCAGTTCTTC

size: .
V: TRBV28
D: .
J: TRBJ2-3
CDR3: CASSPHDTQYF
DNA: TGTGCCAGCAGTCCCCATGATACGCAGTATTTT

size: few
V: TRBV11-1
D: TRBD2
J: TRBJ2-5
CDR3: CASSLGLARETQYF
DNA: TGTGCCAGCAGCTTGGGACTAGCGCGGGAGACCCAGTACTTC

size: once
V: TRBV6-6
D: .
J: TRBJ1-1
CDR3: CASTLGSGDYTEAFF
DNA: TGTGCCAGCACCCTGGGGTCAGGGGATTACACTGAAGCTTTCTTT

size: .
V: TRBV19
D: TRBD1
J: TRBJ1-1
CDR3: CASSIYRGDTEAFF
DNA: TGTGCCAGTAGTATCTACAGGGGGGACACTGAAGCTTTCTTT

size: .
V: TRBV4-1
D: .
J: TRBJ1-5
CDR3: CASSQLMPGGHQPQHF
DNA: TGCGCCAGCAGCCAACTCATGCCAGGCGGGCATCAGCCCCAGCATTTT